The 27 T cell receptor beta chains reported below all come from one sample, sequenced in a study of blood T cell repertoires in COVID-19. Sequencing was performed with immunoSEQ multiplex PCR; in TCRdb, only in-frame clones are kept and a portion is missing. The table lists under 200,000 clones, about 82% of them singletons. Sequencing was performed on peripheral blood. Receptors originate from a woman under 40 with acute or convalescent COVID-19.

Only one count was recorded for this clone. This sequence joins TRBV7-8 and TRBJ1-2; 8 bases match TRBD1. Looked up from germline, CDR1 is SGHVS and CDR2 is FQNEAQ. The CDR3 sequence is 13 residues long. The V gene end was trimmed by 5 bases and the J gene end by 5 bases; junction bases not matched to a gene: 4. DNA of the CDR3: TGTGCCAGCAGCCCAGGGGGCGGGTATGGCTACACCTTC. It is translated as CASSPGGGYGYTF.

The chain uses TRBV27 and TRBJ1-5, with TRBD1 matching over 8 bases. Germline V lookup: CDR1 MNHEY, CDR2 SMNVEV (reference sequence). CDR3 length: 17 amino acids. Unmatched junction bases numbered 17, after V lost 7 bases and J lost 6 bases. Here the CDR3 DNA reads TGTGCCAGCACATTCACCTCTGCAGGGGGCCTTGGTCAGCCCCAGCATTTT. This codes for CASTFTSAGGLGQPQHF.

The sample holds one count of this clone. V usage is TRBV5-1 and J usage is TRBJ2-3; TRBD1 matches 8 bases. Trimming at V came to 4 bases and at J to 0 bases, leaving 16 bases not matched to a gene. CDR1 and CDR2 from the germline V gene are SGHRS and YFSETQ. This CDR3 region has 19 residues. The CDR3 sequence: CASSRGSGTGTSSTDTQYF. In DNA form, the CDR3 reads TGCGCCAGCAGCCGAGGATCCGGGACAGGAACCTCTAGCACAGATACGCAGTATTTT.

The chain is built from TRBV9 and TRBJ2-2; D possibly corresponds to TRBD1 (5 bases). Trimming removed 3 bases from V and 1 base from J, with 13 bases in between. This CDR3 has 16 amino acids. The germline V gene has CDR1 SGDLS and CDR2 YYNGEE. The CDR3 DNA follows: TGTGCCAGCAGCGCCCTGGGGCGGTGGAACACCGGGGAGCTGTTTTTT. Translation: CASSALGRWNTGELFF.

V gene TRBV27 combines with J gene TRBJ1-1; 7 bases are a match to TRBD1. With 4 bases clipped from V and 6 bases from J, the junction kept 14 bases outside the gene matches. Germline-derived CDR1 and CDR2 are MNHEY and SMNVEV (reference sequence). The CDR3 is 16 amino acids. CDR3 DNA sequence: TGTGCCAGCAGTTCCCTTTTAACAGGGGAGGCACCTGAAGCTTTCTTT. This gives the protein CASSSLLTGEAPEAFF.

The CDR3, as DNA: TGCGCCAGCAGCTTGGGCTCAGGGTCGACTGAAGCTTTCTTT. It encodes CASSLGSGSTEAFF. The chain links TRBV5-1 to TRBJ1-1, with D possibly matching TRBD1 (5 bases). The CDR3 runs 14 residues. Germline assignment: CDR1 SGHRS and CDR2 YFSETQ. Trimming took off 0 bases at V and 5 bases at J, with 11 bases between the two ends. The complete variable domain, with remaining parts taken from reference TRBV5-1 and TRBJ1-1, reads KAGVTQTPRYLIKTRGQQVTLSCSPISGHRSVSWYQQTPGQGLQFLFEYFSETQRNKGNFPGRFSGRQFSNSRSEMNVSTLELGDSALYLCASSLGSGSTEAFFGQGTRLTVV.

This chain connects TRBV5-6 to TRBJ1-2; 7 bases align to TRBD1. Germline trimming cut 4 bases from V and 7 bases from J; bases unmatched to any gene: 10. The CDR3 has 14 amino acids. In germline, CDR1 is SGHDT, CDR2 YYEEEE. The CDR3 is CASSQGQNMRGYTF. The CDR3 nucleotides are TGTGCCAGCAGCCAGGGACAGAATATGCGTGGCTACACCTTC.

This clone occurred once. The rearrangement uses TRBV9 and TRBJ2-6, with D possibly matching TRBD1 (6 bases). Germline values: CDR1 SGDLS, CDR2 YYNGEE. Trimming cost V 4 bases and J 0 bases, with 17 bases left between them. The CDR3 runs to 18 residues. This CDR3 is CASSIGRGHHSGANVLTF. The CDR3 nucleotides read TGTGCCAGCAGCATTGGCCGGGGACATCACTCTGGGGCCAACGTCCTGACTTTC.

The chain is built from TRBV6-5 and TRBJ1-5, with no clear D. CDR1 is MNHEY, CDR2 SVGAGI, per germline. Trimming took off 8 bases at V and 4 bases at J, with 9 bases between the two ends. The CDR3 has 12 amino acids. CDR3 region: CASSGVNQPQHF. CDR3 DNA sequence: TGTGCCAGCTCGGGAGTTAATCAGCCCCAGCATTTT.

This chain uses TRBV19 with TRBJ1-5, with a weak D call TRBD1 (5 bases). The germline V gene has CDR1 LNHDA and CDR2 SQIVND (reference sequence). Trimming took off 6 bases at V and 8 bases at J, with 11 bases between the two ends. This CDR3 has 12 amino acids. This chain's CDR3 is CASRGLVEPQHF. DNA of the CDR3: TGTGCCAGTAGGGGACTGGTGGAGCCCCAGCATTTT.

This chain uses TRBV14 with TRBJ2-3; 9 bases are shared with TRBD2. The CDR3 loop spans 17 amino acids. CDR1 SGHDN and CDR2 FVKESK come from the germline V gene. The ends lost 3 bases at V and 3 bases at J; junction bases unmatched: 10. The CDR3 is CASSQKRLAGSTDTQYF. The CDR3 DNA follows: TGTGCCAGCAGCCAGAAGCGGCTAGCGGGGTCAACAGATACGCAGTATTTT.

The rearrangement joins TRBV6-5 to TRBJ1-2; unclear D gene. Germline assignment: CDR1 MNHEY and CDR2 SVGAGI. V was cut by 5 bases and J by 1 base, with 11 bases left in between. This CDR3 contains 14 residues. DNA of the CDR3: TGTGCCAGCAGTCTCCGGGAAGGTAACTATGGCTACACCTTC. Amino acids: CASSLREGNYGYTF.

This rearrangement joins TRBV5-1 to TRBJ2-3, with 7 bases matching TRBD2. The V gene end was trimmed by 4 bases and the J gene end by 6 bases; junction bases not matched to a gene: 17. Germline-derived CDR1 and CDR2 are SGHRS and YFSETQ. The CDR3 is 17 residues long. The CDR3 reads CASSPERGQGGSDTQYF. CDR3 bases: TGCGCCAGCAGCCCCGAACGGGGTCAGGGCGGGAGTGATACGCAGTATTTT.

V is TRBV29-1 and J is TRBJ2-7, with 7 bases aligning to TRBD1. The CDR3 runs 15 residues. Unmatched junction bases numbered 9, after V lost 3 bases and J lost 1 base. The germline gives CDR1 SQVTM, CDR2 ANQGSEA. The CDR3 DNA sequence: TGCAGCGTTGATGCGGGCAGGGGGTTATCCTACGAGCAGTACTTC. This encodes CSVDAGRGLSYEQYF.

This chain links TRBV7-9 with TRBJ1-4; tentatively, D is TRBD1 (6 bases). This CDR3 region has 14 residues. Germline CDR1 reads SEHNR; CDR2 reads FQNEAQ (reference sequence). Between the trimmed V and J ends, which lost 5 bases and 8 bases, there was a span of 15 bases. In DNA form, the CDR3 reads TGTGCCAGCAGCGAAGACAGGCTTTTAGAAAAACTGTTTTTT. Translation: CASSEDRLLEKLFF.

J is TRBJ1-5 and V is TRBV4-3; D is ambiguous. Trimming cost V 4 bases and J 5 bases, with 12 bases left between them. Germline CDR1 and CDR2: LGHNA and YSLEER. The CDR3 covers 14 residues. Here the CDR3 DNA reads TGCGCCAGCAGCCCCCTTACGGAGGATCAGCCCCAGCATTTT. As protein: CASSPLTEDQPQHF.

The V gene is TRBV28, the J gene TRBJ1-2; D unresolved. The CDR3 extends over 15 amino acids. Trimming pared 2 bases from V and 5 bases from J, leaving 15 bases between. Per the germline V gene, CDR1 is MDHEN and CDR2 is SYDVKM. The CDR3 here is CASSLGQDQVYGYTF. The DNA of the CDR3 is TGTGCCAGCAGTTTAGGTCAGGATCAAGTTTATGGCTACACCTTC.

The chain has TRBV4-2 and TRBJ1-2, with 8 nucleotides matching TRBD1. With 1 base clipped from V and 7 bases from J, the junction kept 2 bases outside the gene matches. The CDR3 is made up of 13 amino acids. Germline V gene sequence: CDR1 LGHNA, CDR2 YNFKEQ. This CDR3 is CASSQGQGFGYTF. CDR3 in DNA: TGTGCCAGCAGCCAAGGACAGGGGTTTGGCTACACCTTC.

The CDR3 sequence: CASSQELAGIAYGQFF. As DNA, the CDR3 is TGCGCCAGCAGCCAAGAACTAGCGGGTATTGCCTACGGGCAGTTCTTC. The V gene is TRBV4-3, the J gene TRBJ2-1; 9 nucleotides match TRBD2. This CDR3 has 16 residues. Germline V gene sequence: CDR1 LGHNA, CDR2 YSLEER. Losses at the gene ends were 0 bases for V and 12 bases for J; bases not matched to a gene: 12.

The gene calls are TRBV7-2 and TRBJ2-3, with TRBD2 matching 14 bases. The trim removed 1 base at V and 8 bases at J, leaving 8 bases unmatched. The CDR3 extends over 17 amino acids. Germline CDR1 and CDR2: SGHTA and FQGNSA. In DNA form, the CDR3 reads TGTGCCAGCAGCTTAGAGACTAGCGGGAGGGCCACTGGTACGCAGTATTTT. Protein product: CASSLETSGRATGTQYF.

The chain couples TRBV29-1 to TRBJ1-2; D is unclear. The ends were cut back, 1 base at V and 2 bases at J, with 11 bases in the middle. The CDR3 runs 14 residues. Germline V lookup: CDR1 SQVTM, CDR2 ANQGSEA. The CDR3 DNA reads TGCAGCGTTGAAGGAAGGGAGGGAAACTATGGCTACACCTTC. This gives the protein CSVEGREGNYGYTF.

This clone was seen just once. This rearrangement joins TRBV5-4 to TRBJ1-1, with unresolved D. The CDR3 runs to 12 residues. Trimming removed 2 bases at V and 3 bases at J, with 5 bases between. CDR1 and CDR2 from the germline V gene are SGHNT and YYREEE (reference sequence). Here the CDR3 reads CASSLSDTEAFF. The DNA of the CDR3 is TGTGCCAGCAGCTTATCGGACACTGAAGCTTTCTTT.

V is TRBV5-4 and J is TRBJ2-1; tentative D call: TRBD2 (6 bases). This CDR3 contains 12 residues. Trimming removed 4 bases from V and 7 bases from J, with 9 bases in between. CDR1 and CDR2 from the germline V gene are SGHNT and YYREEE (reference sequence). CDR3 sequence reads: CASSNRGNEQFF. The CDR3 region has the DNA TGTGCCAGCAGCAACCGGGGGAATGAGCAGTTCTTC.

This clone has only one observation. V usage is TRBV27 and J usage is TRBJ2-1, with 15 bases identical to TRBD2. This CDR3 contains 16 residues. Germline-derived CDR1 and CDR2 are MNHEY and SMNVEV (reference sequence). The V gene end was trimmed by 3 bases and the J gene end by 8 bases; junction bases not matched to a gene: 5. The DNA for the CDR3 is TGTGCCAGCAGTTTTGGGGGGACTAGCGGGAGGTATGAGCAGTTCTTC. As protein: CASSFGGTSGRYEQFF.

This chain joins TRBV6-6 and TRBJ1-3; D ambiguous. This CDR3 has 13 residues. V was cut by 2 bases and J by 6 bases, with 8 bases left in between. Germline V CDR1 and CDR2: MNHNY, SVGAGI (reference sequence). This CDR3 is CASSYEGLNTIYF. DNA of the CDR3: TGTGCCAGCAGTTACGAGGGCCTAAACACCATATATTTT.

The J gene is TRBJ1-1, the V gene TRBV7-2; the D gene is possibly TRBD1 (5 bases). Germline-derived CDR1 and CDR2 are SGHTA and FQGNSA. The CDR3 runs to 14 residues. The germline V and J ends were trimmed by 5 bases and 1 base, with 11 bases remaining between them. CDR3 in amino acids: CASSPRGSNTEAFF. Written as DNA, the CDR3 is TGTGCCAGCAGCCCCCGGGGGTCGAACACTGAAGCTTTCTTT.

CDR3 amino acids: CASSLGGGTGGYEQYF. CDR3 bases: TGTGCCAGCAGCTTAGGAGGAGGGACAGGGGGCTACGAGCAGTACTTC. The V gene is TRBV11-2, the J gene TRBJ2-7; 11 positions agree with TRBD1. The trim removed 1 base at V and 3 bases at J, leaving 5 bases unmatched. Per germline, CDR1 SGHAT and CDR2 FQNNGV. CDR3 length: 16 amino acids.